The next 15 T cell receptor beta chains were all read from a single sample in a study of T cell responses to AZD1222 COVID-19 vaccine. The data were produced by immunoSEQ multiplex PCR, yet TCRdb's version contains in-frame clones alone and is incomplete. The sample shows 100,000 to 150,000 clones, 90% of them seen only once. This specimen was peripheral blood, taken on day 0 of AZD1222 vaccination. The receptor source for this set is an adult in good health.

The chain carries TRBV2 and TRBJ2-5; possibly TRBD1 for D (5 bases). Trimming cost V 4 bases and J 4 bases, with 10 bases left between them. The CDR3 length is 13 residues. Germline lookup yields CDR1 SNHLY and CDR2 FYNNEI. CDR3 in amino acids: CASSGGQVETQYF. As DNA, the CDR3 is TGTGCCAGCAGTGGTGGACAAGTAGAGACCCAGTACTTC.

CDR3 bases: TGTGCCAGCAGTTTTTCCCGGGATTCACCCCTCCACTTT. It yields the protein CASSFSRDSPLHF. The chain carries TRBV12-3 or TRBV12-4 and TRBJ1-6; D is ambiguous. This CDR3 is built from 13 residues. The V end lost 3 bases, the J end lost 8 bases, and 8 bases lay between the germline ends.

The chain uses TRBV19 and TRBJ1-2; the D is unclear. Germline V lookup: CDR1 LNHDA, CDR2 SQIVND (reference sequence). The CDR3 runs to 14 residues. Trimming took off 3 bases at V and 0 bases at J, with 8 bases between the two ends. CDR3 sequence: CASSMGLANYGYTF. In DNA form, the CDR3 reads TGTGCCAGTAGTATGGGGTTAGCTAACTATGGCTACACCTTC.

The chain employs TRBV29-1 and TRBJ1-2; no definite D call. Between the trimmed V and J ends, which lost 5 bases and 8 bases, there was a span of 21 bases. This CDR3 is built from 14 residues. Germline CDR1 SQVTM, CDR2 ANQGSEA. The CDR3 spells CSVSLVGRSTGYTF. Written as DNA, the CDR3 is TGCAGCGTTTCCCTGGTGGGTCGCTCGACGGGCTACACCTTC. Complete variable domain (other parts from reference TRBV29-1 and TRBJ1-2): SAVISQKPSRDICQRGTSLTIQCQVDSQVTMMFWYRQQPGQSLTLIATANQGSEATYESGFVIDKFPISRPNLTFSTLTVSNMSPEDSSIYLCSVSLVGRSTGYTFGSGTRLTVV.

The gene calls are TRBV5-5 and TRBJ2-5; the D gene is possibly TRBD2 (5 bases). Per germline, CDR1 SGHKS and CDR2 YYEKEE (reference sequence). The CDR3 is 15 amino acids. The ends were cut back, 3 bases at V and 5 bases at J, with 17 bases in the middle. DNA for the CDR3: TGTGCCAGCAGCTCCCCTCCCGGGATCGAGGAGACCCAGTACTTC. Protein sequence: CASSSPPGIEETQYF.

The rearrangement uses TRBV6-6 and TRBJ1-5; tentatively, D is TRBD1 (5 bases). Germline V gene data show CDR1 as MNHNY and CDR2 as SVGAGI (reference sequence). Trimming removed 4 bases from V and 0 bases from J, with 10 bases in between. This CDR3 comprises 15 residues. This CDR3 is CASSSGSDSNQPQHF. The CDR3 nucleotides read TGTGCCAGCAGTTCAGGGTCCGATAGCAATCAGCCCCAGCATTTT.

The rearrangement links TRBV27 to TRBJ2-2; D remains unclear. V was shortened by 4 bases and J by 6 bases, with 6 bases between the two germline ends. CDR1 and CDR2 (germline): MNHEY, SMNVEV (reference sequence). The CDR3 totals 12 residues. The CDR3 nucleotides read TGTGCCAGCAGTTGGCGGCCCGGGGAGCTGTTTTTT. It is translated as CASSWRPGELFF.

This sequence joins TRBV4-3 and TRBJ2-3, with D hard to call. This CDR3 region has 15 residues. Germline V gene sequence: CDR1 LGHNA, CDR2 YSLEER. Trimming pared 1 base from V and 6 bases from J, leaving 14 bases between. CDR3 region: CASSQGMDSWDTQYF. The CDR3 bases are TGCGCCAGCAGCCAAGGAATGGATAGCTGGGATACGCAGTATTTT.

The chain links TRBV7-3 to TRBJ2-7; the match to TRBD1 covers 7 bases. The length of the CDR3 is 14 residues. The V gene's germline CDR1 is SGHTA and CDR2 FQGTGA. With 3 bases clipped from V and 7 bases from J, the junction kept 9 bases outside the gene matches. The CDR3 spells CASSFYLQGQEQYF. The CDR3 DNA is TGTGCCAGCAGCTTTTACCTACAGGGGCAAGAGCAGTACTTC.

This clone was seen only once. The genes are TRBV12-3 or TRBV12-4 and TRBJ1-1, with D possibly TRBD1 on 5 matching bases. The CDR3 contains 13 residues. Trimming removed 5 bases at V and 8 bases at J, with 15 bases between. The CDR3 loop is CASSPQGVVEAFF. In DNA, the CDR3 is TGTGCCAGCAGTCCCCAGGGAGTGGTGGAAGCTTTCTTT.

This rearrangement joins TRBV4-3 to TRBJ1-4; no firm D call. The V gene's germline CDR1 is LGHNA and CDR2 YSLEER. The CDR3 consists of 16 residues. V dropped 3 bases and J dropped 0 bases, with 11 bases sitting between them. The CDR3 nucleotides read TGCGCCAGCAGCCACTGGAATACTGCAACTAATGAAAAACTGTTTTTT. It specifies CASSHWNTATNEKLFF.

The rearrangement uses TRBV7-6 and TRBJ1-4, with D tentatively TRBD1 (6 bases). Per the germline V gene, CDR1 is SGHVS and CDR2 is FNYEAQ. This CDR3 has 15 amino acids. V was clipped by 1 base and J by 8 bases, with 14 bases between them. DNA for the CDR3: TGTGCCAGCAGCTTAGGCGGGGGCGCCAGGGAAAAACTGTTTTTT. It encodes CASSLGGGAREKLFF.

The rearrangement uses TRBV7-9 and TRBJ1-2; 9 bases map to TRBD1. The CDR3 has 14 amino acids. Germline CDR1 and CDR2: SEHNR and FQNEAQ (reference sequence). With V trimmed by 3 bases and J by 8 bases, 7 bases remained unmatched. The CDR3 DNA reads TGTGCCAGCAGCTTTGCGGGACAGGGATGGGGCTACACCTTC. This translates into CASSFAGQGWGYTF.

The gene calls are TRBV5-6 and TRBJ2-7; tentative D call: TRBD2 (7 bases). The CDR3 contains 16 residues. Germline-derived CDR1 and CDR2 are SGHDT and YYEEEE. Trimming removed 4 bases from V and 6 bases from J, with 23 bases in between. CDR3 bases: TGTGCCAGCAGCATTCGCGGGGGCGGGAGTGAAGGCGAGCAGTACTTC. Translated, it gives CASSIRGGGSEGEQYF.

This clone was observed a handful of times. This chain uses TRBV6-2 or TRBV6-3 with TRBJ2-7; the match to TRBD2 covers 7 bases. The V gene's germline CDR1 is MNHEY and CDR2 SVGEGT. V gave up 5 bases and J gave up 6 bases; unmatched junction bases: 10. This CDR3 is 14 amino acids long. The CDR3 reads CASSRTSDLGEQYF. CDR3 bases: TGTGCCAGCAGTCGTACTAGCGACCTGGGCGAGCAGTACTTC.